This T cell receptor (beta chain) was retrieved from a study of T cells expressing NK-cell markers. Study information: Each TCR beta repertoire originated in sorted T cells that were CD3+CD56+NKG2C+, CD3+CD56+NKG2C- or CD3+CD56-NKG2C+.

In germline, CDR1 is KGHSH, CDR2 LQKENI. The CDR3 runs to 17 residues. 5'RACE template switching with UMIs generated TCR beta cDNA. With the 5' RACE reads reprocessed, TCRdb shows one record per CDR3 protein and no DNA. This sample's table reports around 470,000 distinct CDR3 sequences. The receptor was derived from a woman aged 50 to 60 in good health. Sequencing was performed on blood T cells: a sorted CD56 or NKG2C T cell subset, CD4+ or CD8+ T cells, or bulk PBMC T cells (not recorded which). The chain is built from TRBV18 and TRBJ1-1; TCRdb designates TRBD1, a call that cannot be tested without DNA. The CDR3 sequence is CASSPGGGHLVNTEAFF.